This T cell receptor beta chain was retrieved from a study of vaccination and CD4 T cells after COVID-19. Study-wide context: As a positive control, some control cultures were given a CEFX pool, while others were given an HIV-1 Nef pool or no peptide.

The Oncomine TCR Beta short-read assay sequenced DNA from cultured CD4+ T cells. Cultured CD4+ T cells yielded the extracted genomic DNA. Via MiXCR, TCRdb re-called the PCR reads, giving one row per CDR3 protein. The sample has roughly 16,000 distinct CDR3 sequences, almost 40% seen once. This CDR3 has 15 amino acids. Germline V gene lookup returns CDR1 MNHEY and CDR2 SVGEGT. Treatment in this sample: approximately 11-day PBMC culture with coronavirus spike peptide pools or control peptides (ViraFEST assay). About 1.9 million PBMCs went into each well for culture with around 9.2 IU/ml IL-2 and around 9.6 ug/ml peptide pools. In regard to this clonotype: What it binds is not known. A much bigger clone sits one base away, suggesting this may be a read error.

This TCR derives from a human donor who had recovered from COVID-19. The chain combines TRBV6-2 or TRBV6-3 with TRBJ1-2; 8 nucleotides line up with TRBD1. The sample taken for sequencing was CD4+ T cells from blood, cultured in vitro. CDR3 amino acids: CASSYSGQVNYGYAF. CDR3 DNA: TGTGCCAGCAGTTACTCGGGACAGGTCAACTATGGCTACGCCTTC.